This is a list of T cell receptor beta chains from one sample in a study of shared clonotypes between healthy human individuals. Sequencing used immunoSEQ multiplex PCR; TCRdb keeps in-frame clones, though not all of them. This repertoire shows about 1 million clones, about 74% found once; its top ten account for about 1.5%. Sequencing was performed on memory CD4+ T cells sorted from blood. These receptors were taken from a man aged 18 to 30 in good health. The CDR3 runs from the conserved cysteine through the conserved F or W. A D gene is named only where the DNA matches it firmly. For some rows the clone size is stated as once, few or many, or as a class when expanded; others skip it.

TRBV7-2,once,-,TRBJ2-2,CASSQGTNTGELFF,TGTGCCAGCAGCCAGGGGACGAACACCGGGGAGCTGTTTTTT
TRBV11-2,-,TRBD1,TRBJ1-5,CASSTGTGGFNQPQHF,TGTGCCAGCAGCACCGGGACAGGAGGATTCAATCAGCCCCAGCATTTT
TRBV11-2,-,TRBD1,TRBJ2-7,CASSVSTGAYEQYF,TGTGCCAGCAGCGTGTCGACAGGGGCCTACGAGCAGTACTTC
TRBV2,-,TRBD1,TRBJ1-2,CASSESGQGRGGYTF,TGTGCCAGCAGTGAGTCCGGACAGGGGAGAGGTGGCTACACCTTC
TRBV7-2,-,TRBD2,TRBJ2-1,CASSSTSGIKDEQFF,TGTGCCAGCAGCTCGACTAGCGGGATAAAGGATGAGCAGTTCTTC
TRBV2,-,-,TRBJ2-2,CASNQLVNTGELFF,TGTGCCAGCAATCAATTGGTGAACACCGGGGAGCTGTTTTTT
TRBV5-1,-,-,TRBJ1-3,CASSIAGPSSGNTIYF,TGCGCCAGCAGCATCGCGGGACCCAGCTCTGGAAACACCATATATTTT
TRBV5-1,-,-,TRBJ1-1,CASSLGGTADTEAFF,TGCGCCAGCAGCTTGGGGGGAACGGCGGACACTGAAGCTTTCTTT
TRBV27,-,-,TRBJ1-5,CASGQFNQPQHF,TGTGCCAGCGGTCAGTTCAATCAGCCCCAGCATTTT
TRBV5-1,-,TRBD1,TRBJ2-7,CASSLAVGQGAYEQYF,TGCGCCAGCAGCTTGGCCGTGGGACAGGGGGCCTACGAGCAGTACTTC
TRBV10-1,few,TRBD1,TRBJ1-1,CASTRDRVNTEAFF,TGCGCCAGCACGAGGGACAGGGTGAACACTGAAGCTTTCTTT
TRBV15,once,TRBD1,TRBJ1-6,CATSMVTGTGESPLHF,TGTGCCACCAGCATGGTAACCGGGACAGGGGAATCACCCCTCCACTTT
TRBV7-2,-,TRBD2,TRBJ2-3,CASSLGLAGVDTQYF,TGTGCCAGCAGCTTAGGACTAGCGGGAGTCGATACGCAGTATTTT
TRBV18,-,-,TRBJ1-2,CASSPYPGQGDGYTF,TGTGCCAGCTCACCATATCCGGGACAAGGAGATGGCTACACCTTC
TRBV11-2,-,-,TRBJ1-4,CASRTGRNSATNEKLFF,TGTGCCAGCAGGACAGGCCGAAACTCAGCAACTAATGAAAAACTGTTTTTT
TRBV5-8,-,-,TRBJ2-1,CASSSRRGANNEQFF,TGTGCCAGCAGCTCCCGGAGGGGCGCGAACAATGAGCAGTTCTTC
TRBV6-5,-,-,TRBJ1-1,CASSYHGRENTEAFF,TGTGCCAGCAGTTACCACGGACGGGAGAACACTGAAGCTTTCTTT
TRBV7-2,-,TRBD1,TRBJ1-6,CASSLTAGGNSPLHF,TGTGCCAGCAGCTTAACGGCAGGGGGAAATTCACCCCTCCACTTT
TRBV5-1,-,TRBD1,TRBJ1-4,CASSTQLRGRDEKLFF,TGCGCCAGCAGCACCCAACTGAGGGGGCGAGATGAAAAACTGTTTTTT
TRBV30,-,-,TRBJ1-2,CAWSAGDYGYTF,TGTGCCTGGAGTGCAGGGGACTATGGCTACACCTTC
TRBV27,once,-,TRBJ1-2,CASGRTDGYTF,TGTGCCAGCGGGAGGACAGATGGCTACACCTTC
TRBV6-1,-,TRBD1,TRBJ2-3,CASTETGGTDTQYF,TGTGCCAGCACCGAGACAGGGGGAACGGATACGCAGTATTTT
TRBV2,once,-,TRBJ1-5,CASSDRGWQPQHF,TGTGCCAGCAGTGACAGGGGTTGGCAGCCCCAGCATTTT
TRBV6-4,-,TRBD2,TRBJ2-7,CASSEGLAGYYEQYF,TGTGCCAGCAGCGAAGGACTAGCGGGTTACTACGAGCAGTACTTC
TRBV4-1,-,-,TRBJ1-3,CASSQDSWASSGNTIYF,TGCGCCAGCAGTCAAGATAGTTGGGCTTCCTCTGGAAACACCATATATTTT
TRBV29-1,once,TRBD2,TRBJ2-2,CSVRLAGGTGELFF,TGCAGCGTTAGGCTAGCGGGGGGTACCGGGGAGCTGTTTTTT
TRBV5-1,-,-,TRBJ2-7,CASSQTPAVQTEQYF,TGCGCCAGCAGTCAGACTCCTGCGGTTCAGACCGAGCAGTACTTC
TRBV18,-,TRBD2,TRBJ2-5,CASSPAGTSGSIKTQYF,TGTGCCAGCTCACCCGCCGGGACTAGCGGGAGTATAAAGACCCAGTACTTC
TRBV7-2,-,-,TRBJ1-1,CASSSRQERNTEAFF,TGTGCCAGCAGCTCAAGACAGGAGAGGAACACTGAAGCTTTCTTT
TRBV5-1,-,-,TRBJ1-5,CASSPDGGPVQPQHF,TGCGCCAGCAGCCCCGATGGGGGGCCGGTTCAGCCCCAGCATTTT
TRBV5-5,-,-,TRBJ1-4,CASSRLGGEKLFF,TGTGCCAGCAGTCGTTTAGGCGGTGAAAAACTGTTTTTT
TRBV30,-,-,TRBJ1-6,CAWSVPGRAYNSPLHF,TGTGCCTGGAGTGTACCAGGGAGGGCCTATAATTCACCCCTCCACTTT
TRBV6-5,-,-,TRBJ1-2,CASSRDGSLNYGYTF,TGTGCCAGCAGCAGGGACGGGAGTCTAAACTATGGCTACACCTTC
TRBV5-1,-,-,TRBJ2-7,CASSGGDARAAYEQYF,TGCGCCAGCAGCGGCGGGGATGCCAGGGCCGCTTACGAGCAGTACTTC
TRBV7-9,-,TRBD1,TRBJ2-7,CASSFDQGAQDEQYF,TGTGCCAGCAGCTTTGACCAGGGGGCGCAGGACGAGCAGTACTTC
TRBV7-8,-,-,TRBJ2-5,CASSLGRGSGPETQYF,TGTGCCAGCAGCTTAGGTCGAGGGAGTGGTCCAGAGACCCAGTACTTC
TRBV6-6,-,-,TRBJ2-1,CASSYKGGSYNEQFF,TGTGCCAGCAGTTACAAAGGGGGGTCCTACAATGAGCAGTTCTTC
TRBV7-9,-,-,TRBJ1-3,CASSLQGAGNTIYF,TGTGCCAGCAGCCTCCAGGGAGCTGGAAACACCATATATTTT
TRBV19,-,-,TRBJ1-5,CASNGGGGNNQPQHF,TGTGCCAGTAATGGCGGGGGAGGAAACAATCAGCCCCAGCATTTT
TRBV4-3,-,-,TRBJ2-6,CASSQDTGIGANVLTF,TGCGCCAGCAGCCAAGATACAGGGATCGGGGCCAACGTCCTGACTTTC
TRBV28,-,-,TRBJ2-7,CATERPVGGGASYEQYF,TGTGCCACCGAACGACCGGTGGGAGGGGGCGCGTCCTACGAGCAGTACTTC
TRBV2,-,TRBD1,TRBJ1-4,CASKGQAGEKLFF,TGTGCCAGCAAAGGACAGGCGGGTGAAAAACTGTTTTTT
TRBV5-1,-,-,TRBJ2-5,CASSLVREARETQYF,TGCGCCAGCAGCTTGGTGCGAGAAGCTAGAGAGACCCAGTACTTC
TRBV6-5,-,-,TRBJ2-2,CASSYQSGATGELFF,TGTGCCAGCAGTTACCAATCAGGGGCAACGGGGGAGCTGTTTTTT
TRBV19,-,-,TRBJ2-2,CVPTATGELFF,TGTGTACCGACTGCAACCGGGGAGCTGTTTTTT
TRBV2,-,TRBD1,TRBJ2-2,CASSETGALNTGELFF,TGTGCCAGCAGTGAAACAGGGGCCCTGAACACCGGGGAGCTGTTTTTT
TRBV15,-,-,TRBJ2-3,CATSRSLTAGSSTRDTQYF,TGTGCCACCAGCAGATCCTTGACAGCAGGGAGCTCAACCCGAGATACGCAGTATTTT
TRBV5-5,-,-,TRBJ1-6,CASIPAPGNSPLHF,TGTGCCAGCATCCCCGCGCCGGGTAATTCACCCCTCCACTTT
TRBV12-5,-,TRBD2,TRBJ2-1,CASGRKPLLAGATYNEQFF,TGTGCTAGTGGTCGAAAACCCCTTTTAGCGGGGGCAACCTACAATGAGCAGTTCTTC
TRBV6-5,once,-,TRBJ2-2,CASSPPGGYTGELFF,TGTGCCAGCAGCCCCCCGGGGGGCTACACCGGGGAGCTGTTTTTT
TRBV29-1,-,-,TRBJ2-7,CSVEDRQAEHEQYF,TGCAGCGTTGAAGATCGTCAGGCAGAGCACGAGCAGTACTTC
TRBV7-2,-,-,TRBJ2-1,CASSLARGPYNEQFF,TGTGCCAGCAGCTTAGCCCGGGGGCCCTACAATGAGCAGTTCTTC
TRBV14,-,TRBD1,TRBJ2-2,CASSQEKGTGGNPNTGELFF,TGTGCCAGCAGCCAAGAGAAGGGAACAGGGGGAAACCCGAACACCGGGGAGCTGTTTTTT
TRBV4-2,-,-,TRBJ1-2,CASSQQSIYGYTF,TGTGCCAGCAGCCAACAGAGTATCTATGGCTACACCTTC